This is a list of T cell receptor beta chains from one sample in a study of beta chain features in type 1 diabetes. Repertoires were generated with immunoSEQ multiplex PCR, while TCRdb's copy carries only in-frame clones and drops some. The table lists a few hundred thousand clones, 24% of them singletons. The sample was naive CD4+ T cells from blood. The receptors were gathered from a woman between 25 and 40 years old with type 1 diabetes. Both conserved end residues are part of each CDR3. The D gene is left open where the match is weak. The size field is filled for only some rows; it gives once, few, many or a size class.

D,size,V,J,CDR3,DNA
TRBD2,-,TRBV7-3,TRBJ2-3,CASSFRLGGADTQYF,TGTGCCAGCAGCTTTAGGCTGGGGGGGGCAGATACGCAGTATTTT
TRBD2,-,TRBV19,TRBJ2-1,CASSIGPGGLDEQFF,TGTGCCAGTAGTATAGGCCCGGGAGGTCTAGATGAGCAGTTCTTC
-,-,TRBV28,TRBJ1-2,CASSLSGTGSYGYTF,TGTGCCAGCAGTTTATCAGGGACTGGCTCCTATGGCTACACCTTC
TRBD2,few,TRBV5-1,TRBJ2-1,CASSSTSGRRYEQFF,TGCGCCAGCAGCTCCACTAGCGGGAGGCGCTATGAGCAGTTCTTC
-,-,TRBV30,TRBJ2-1,CAWSVLMYRSADEQFF,TGTGCCTGGAGTGTTTTAATGTATCGGTCGGCGGATGAGCAGTTCTTC
-,few,TRBV5-1,TRBJ2-1,CASSLTDNSYNEQFF,TGCGCCAGCAGCTTGACGGACAACTCCTACAATGAGCAGTTCTTC
TRBD1,few,TRBV29-1,TRBJ1-4,CSVEGQTNEKLFF,TGCAGCGTTGAGGGACAGACAAATGAAAAACTGTTTTTT
-,-,TRBV7-2,TRBJ2-7,CASSHQGNEQYF,TGTGCCAGCAGTCATCAGGGAAACGAGCAGTACTTC
TRBD1,few,TRBV25-1,TRBJ1-1,CASSRQGLNTEAFF,TGTGCCAGCAGTCGACAGGGGTTGAACACTGAAGCTTTCTTT
TRBD2,-,TRBV15,TRBJ2-1,CATSRASGRDEQFF,TGTGCCACCAGCAGGGCTAGCGGGAGGGATGAGCAGTTCTTC
TRBD1,-,TRBV6-5,TRBJ1-5,CASSSDRGRNQPQHF,TGTGCCAGCAGTTCGGACAGGGGACGCAATCAGCCCCAGCATTTT
TRBD2,-,TRBV29-1,TRBJ2-7,CSVETRLAERQYF,TGCAGCGTTGAAACCCGACTAGCGGAGCGACAGTACTTC
TRBD2,few,TRBV5-1,TRBJ2-1,CASSRGTSGYNEQFF,TGCGCCAGCAGCCGAGGGACTAGCGGCTACAATGAGCAGTTCTTC
TRBD2,-,TRBV10-3,TRBJ2-5,CAISDSASGRAEETQYF,TGTGCCATCAGTGACTCGGCTAGCGGGAGGGCCGAGGAGACCCAGTACTTC
TRBD2,few,TRBV9,TRBJ2-1,CASSESAGTSLEQFF,TGTGCCAGCAGCGAATCCGCCGGGACTAGCCTAGAGCAGTTCTTC
TRBD1,few,TRBV7-9,TRBJ2-1,CASSLVAGGSYNEQFF,TGTGCCAGCAGCTTAGTGGCAGGGGGTTCCTACAATGAGCAGTTCTTC
-,-,TRBV29-1,TRBJ2-3,CSVDGSFTDTQYF,TGCAGCGTTGATGGCTCCTTCACAGATACGCAGTATTTT
TRBD1,-,TRBV5-1,TRBJ2-7,CASSKTGAHEQYF,TGCGCCAGCAGCAAAACAGGGGCCCACGAGCAGTACTTC
-,-,TRBV6-5,TRBJ1-1,CASSDEQILNTEAFF,TGTGCCAGCAGCGATGAACAGATACTGAACACTGAAGCTTTCTTT
TRBD2,-,TRBV30,TRBJ2-1,CSVGTSDYNEQFF,TGTAGTGTAGGGACTAGCGATTACAATGAGCAGTTCTTC
TRBD2,-,TRBV27,TRBJ2-1,CASIGPGLASRNEQFF,TGTGCCAGCATCGGACCGGGACTAGCTAGTAGGAATGAGCAGTTCTTC
-,few,TRBV19,TRBJ2-1,CASSQREQFF,TGTGCCAGTAGTCAGCGCGAGCAGTTCTTC